This TCR beta chain appears in the sequencing data of a study of human T cells and chemical hapten exposure. Documented time point: patch test 1, 2 weeks after DPC sensitization. The treatment here: therapeutic diphenylcyclopropenone sensitization with weekly scalp DPC. TCRdb reprocessed the RACE reads with MiXCR, giving one entry per CDR3 protein. The sample includes about 71,000 distinct CDR3 sequences, around 10% seen only once; the top ten take over 3%. The CDR3 covers 15 residues. Trimming removed 5 bases at V and 3 bases at J, with 15 bases between. Germline V gene lookup returns CDR1 SEHNR and CDR2 FQNEAQ (reference sequence). This clonotype appeared many times.

This rearrangement joins TRBV7-9 to TRBJ2-3; D is unclear. The specimen was whole blood, collected in connection with sensitization to the hapten diphenylcyclopropenone (DPC). This TCR was recovered from a woman aged 40-49 years with alopecia areata. Some clones in this sample may be carry-over from other donors' samples. The CDR3 DNA reads TGTGCCAGCAGCGAAAGACCTTCAGTAACAGATACGCAGTATTTT. The encoded protein is CASSERPSVTDTQYF.